This T cell receptor beta chain is drawn from a study of identical twins listed by TCRdb under 2016. About the study as a whole: The study deep-sequenced TCR alpha and beta repertoires from monozygotic twins, unrelated adults of various ages and cord blood to test whether fetal clonotypes persist. To rule out contamination, replicate twin experiments were performed at different times with different library preparation protocols.

At the junction V is shortened by 7 bases and J by 5 bases, with 8 bases in between. The CDR3 measures 10 amino acids from cysteine to phenylalanine. Only the CDR3 DNA stays, 30 bases, in frame from base 1. The germline V gene sets CDR1 to SQVTM and CDR2 to ANQGSEA. All donors were healthy Caucasians. The twin cohort comprised three pairs of female monozygotic twins, all aged roughly 18 to 29 years. Peripheral blood mononuclear cells were used as the source from which RNA for TCR libraries was isolated. Receptor amplification or capture employed 5' RACE. Sequenced on an Illumina HiSeq 2000. Template switching introduced a universal primer binding site; the final cDNA contained a unique molecular identifier, enabling accurate counting of TCR cDNA molecules. Specific primers in the conserved constant-segment region were used to synthesize first-strand cDNA for the TCR alpha and beta chains. To control for contamination, every cDNA library carried two barcodes: a SMART-Mk sample barcode plus Illumina barcodes. Two successive PCR steps introduced TruSeq adapter sequences along with Illumina sample barcodes. The Illumina HiSeq platform was used with custom primers to sequence TCR alpha and beta cDNA libraries. The authors' analysis ran thus. MiGEC processed the raw reads to extract unique molecular identifiers, while MiXCR was used to determine the CDR3 positions. Recombination models were inferred per individual with the repgenHMM and IGoR tools using an EM algorithm. Shared clonotypes were analyzed with the tcR package in R, and sharing was normalized by the product of cloneset sizes. To study raw recombination without the effects of thymic and clonal selection, out-of-frame nonproductive sequences were analyzed. TCRdb's own reprocessing of the public reads used fastp at Q25 and MiXCR and kept productive beta chains. Each entry merges the rows of one CDR3 protein and shows their most common DNA and genes. The V and J calls and clone size are TCRdb's, not the authors'. This sample is represented by 700,000 or so distinct CDR3 sequences; approximately 9% of them were singletons. Of the sample, 0.85% to 1% is held by the ten largest clones.

This clonotype was seen repeatedly, ten times or more. Its antigen is not yet known. The sample holds no much larger clone one base away, and base qualities are not on file. General findings and caveats noted by the study authors: Zero-insertion analyses could be partly confounded by invariant T cells such as MAIT and iNKT, though diverse VJ usage argued against such confounding for most clonotypes. Fewer insertions were carried by abundant cord blood beta clonotypes; a weaker similar trend was observed in young adult naive repertoires, while no such trend was observed in memory repertoires. In monozygotic twins, out-of-frame TCR alpha sharing was systematically underestimated by recombination models, although the models agreed with sharing between unrelated individuals. Conclusions relied on cross-sectional statistical analysis, since the same donors could not be followed over many years. In beta out-of-frame sequences, excess twin sharing was weaker, because having fewer shared sequences lowered the signal-to-noise ratio. Compared with coincidental sharing between unrelated individuals, an excess of low generation-probability sequences was observed among out-of-frame TCR alpha sequences shared between twins.

The same sample was also studied in work on yellow fever vaccine responses in identical twins. According to the second study: According to the authors, in identical twins the way T cells responded to vaccination appeared partly convergent and partly personalized. In the study, vaccine-responding T cell clones were precisely tracked in identical twins.

The chain is assembled from TRBV29-1 and TRBJ1-1; the D segment cannot be called with confidence. Material: PBMCs. The clonotype comes from a woman aged 18-29 years in good health. The sequenced DNA is TGCAGCGGGGTGGTTACTGAAGCTTTCTTT. Translation gives CSGVVTEAFF.